These 9 T cell receptor beta chains share one sample of origin, sequenced in a study of CD8 T cells in Susac syndrome. Random hexamers were used to reverse transcribe the RNA input (about 0.45 to 1 ug). MiXCR was run by TCRdb on the immunoSEQ multiplex PCR reads, yielding one entry per CDR3 protein. The table has around 140,000 distinct CDR3 sequences, approximately 79% seen once; the top ten hold roughly 0.48%. Specimen: CD8+ T cells from PBMCs. The receptor source for this set is a human donor with multiple sclerosis.

This clonotype was observed a single time. The chain has TRBV27 and TRBJ2-1; 10 bases are a match to TRBD2. The germline V gene encodes CDR1 MNHEY and CDR2 SMNVEV (reference sequence). Trimming at V came to 2 bases and at J to 10 bases, leaving 8 bases not matched to a gene. This CDR3 is 15 amino acids long. CDR3 nucleotide sequence: TGTGCCAGCAGTTTACCCGGGACTAGCGCGAAAGAGCAGTTCTTC. This encodes CASSLPGTSAKEQFF.

This clonotype has just a few counts. The chain is built from TRBV11-2 and TRBJ2-2; D remains unclear. CDR1 and CDR2 (germline): SGHAT, FQNNGV. Between the trimmed V and J ends, which lost 5 bases and 4 bases, there was a span of 5 bases. CDR3 size: 12 residues. This CDR3 reads CASSAFTGELFF. The CDR3 coding sequence is TGTGCCAGCAGCGCGTTCACCGGGGAGCTGTTTTTT.

J is TRBJ1-4 and V is TRBV6-5; no definite D call. The CDR3 has 19 residues. The germline gives CDR1 MNHEY, CDR2 SVGAGI. Trimming cost V 5 bases and J 0 bases, with 22 bases left between them. The CDR3 is CASSTPYGLSTATNEKLFF. Here the CDR3 DNA reads TGTGCCAGCAGTACTCCTTACGGGCTTTCGACCGCAACTAATGAAAAACTGTTTTTT.

The rearrangement joins TRBV30 to TRBJ1-5, with D unresolved. The germline CDR1 and CDR2 sequences are GTSNPN and SVGIG (reference sequence). This CDR3 is 14 amino acids long. Between the trimmed V and J ends, which lost 4 bases and 0 bases, there was a span of 10 bases. The CDR3: CAWNPGYSNQPQHF. Here the CDR3 DNA reads TGTGCCTGGAATCCCGGATATAGCAATCAGCCCCAGCATTTT.

This chain connects TRBV5-4 to TRBJ1-2; D not certain. Per germline, CDR1 SGHNT and CDR2 YYREEE (reference sequence). Trimming took 0 bases from V and 4 from J, leaving 13 bases between them. CDR3 length: 15 residues. CDR3 DNA: TGTGCCAGCAGCTTGGCAGCAGGAGACCTCTATGGCTACACCTTC. Its translation is CASSLAAGDLYGYTF.

This chain connects TRBV27 to TRBJ2-1; weak D call: TRBD1 (5 bases). The CDR3 has 14 residues. V was pared by 2 bases and J by 4 bases, with 9 bases between. The V gene's germline CDR1 is MNHEY and CDR2 SMNVEV (reference sequence). The CDR3: CASSLGAKYNEQFF. The CDR3, as DNA: TGTGCCAGCAGTTTAGGGGCCAAGTACAATGAGCAGTTCTTC.

The rearrangement uses TRBV12-3 or TRBV12-4 and TRBJ1-4; the match to TRBD1 covers 8 bases. The CDR3 is 15 amino acids. V lost 5 bases and J lost 7; bases outside the gene matches: 9. This CDR3 is CASSLRQGSGEKLFF. In DNA form, the CDR3 reads TGTGCCAGCAGTCTCCGACAGGGGTCCGGTGAAAAACTGTTTTTT.

V gene TRBV20-1 combines with J gene TRBJ2-3; no clear D. The CDR3 loop spans 13 amino acids. Trimming took 0 bases from V and 2 from J, leaving 6 bases between them. Germline values: CDR1 DFQATT, CDR2 SNEGSKA (reference sequence). The CDR3 DNA is TGCAGTGCTAGAGATGAACACACAGATACGCAGTATTTT. This codes for CSARDEHTDTQYF.

The chain combines TRBV4-1 with TRBJ1-5; TRBD1 might be the D (6 bases). V shed 1 base and J shed 3 bases, with 13 bases lying between them. There are 16 residues in the CDR3. Germline loops: CDR1 MGHRA, CDR2 YSYEKL. CDR3 sequence reads: CASSQGQAELNQPQHF. As DNA, the CDR3 is TGCGCCAGCAGCCAAGGACAGGCGGAACTCAATCAGCCCCAGCATTTT.